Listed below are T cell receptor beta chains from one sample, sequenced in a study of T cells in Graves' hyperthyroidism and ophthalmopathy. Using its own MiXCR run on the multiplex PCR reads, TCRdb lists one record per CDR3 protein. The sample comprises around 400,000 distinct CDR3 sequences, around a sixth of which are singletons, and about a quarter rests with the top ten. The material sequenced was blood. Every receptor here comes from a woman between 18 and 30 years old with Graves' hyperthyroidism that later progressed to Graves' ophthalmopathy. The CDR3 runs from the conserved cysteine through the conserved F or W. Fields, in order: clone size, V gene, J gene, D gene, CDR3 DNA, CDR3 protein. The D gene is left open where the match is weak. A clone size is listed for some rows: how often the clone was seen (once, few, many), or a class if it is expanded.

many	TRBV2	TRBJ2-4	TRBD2	TGTGCCAGCAGTGATACTAGCGGGAGCAGGGTAGCCAAAAACATTCAGTACTTC	CASSDTSGSRVAKNIQYF
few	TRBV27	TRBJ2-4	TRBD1	TGTGCCAGCAGTCCGAGGGGGCGCGCGGCCAAAAACATTCAGTACTTC	CASSPRGRAAKNIQYF
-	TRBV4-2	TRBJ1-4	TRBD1	TGTGCCAGCAGCCAAGAAGAGGGGACAGCTAATGAAAAACTGTTTTTT	CASSQEEGTANEKLFF
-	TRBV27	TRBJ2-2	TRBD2	TGTGCCAGCAGTTTTCGATCGACTAGCGGGAGTCGGGGGGAGCTGTTTTTT	CASSFRSTSGSRGELFF
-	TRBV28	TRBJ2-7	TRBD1	TGTGCCAGCAGTTTTTTCGGGACAGACAACTACGAGCAGTACTTC	CASSFFGTDNYEQYF
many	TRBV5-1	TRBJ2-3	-	TGCGCCAGCAGCCATAACCAAGGAGCAGGGGATACGCAGTATTTT	CASSHNQGAGDTQYF
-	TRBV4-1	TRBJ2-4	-	TGCGCCAGCAGCCAAGATTCATTCCCAGGGGAAGGAGACATTCAGTACTTC	CASSQDSFPGEGDIQYF
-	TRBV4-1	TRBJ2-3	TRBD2	TGCGCCAGCAGCCAAGGAGGACTAGCGGGAGTTAGAGGCACAGATACGCAGTATTTT	CASSQGGLAGVRGTDTQYF
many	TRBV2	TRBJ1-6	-	TGTGCCAGCAGTGATCAGGAGATAAATTCACCCCTCCACTTT	CASSDQEINSPLHF
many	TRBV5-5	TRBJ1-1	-	TGTGCCAGCAGCTTGGGGCTAGGATACATGAACACTGAAGCTTTCTTT	CASSLGLGYMNTEAFF
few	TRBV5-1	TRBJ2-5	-	TGCGCCAGCAGTCCCCCTTCACCCGTTTACGAAGAGACCCAGTACTTC	CASSPPSPVYEETQYF
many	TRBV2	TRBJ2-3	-	TGTGCCAGCAGTGGAGGGTTAGTGGATACGCAGTATTTT	CASSGGLVDTQYF
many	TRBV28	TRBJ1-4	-	TGTGCCAGCAGGACACAGGGCGGTAATGAAAAACTGTTTTTT	CASRTQGGNEKLFF
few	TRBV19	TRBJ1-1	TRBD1	TGTGCCAGTAGTTCTGGACAGGGAATGAACACTGAAGCTTTCTTT	CASSSGQGMNTEAFF
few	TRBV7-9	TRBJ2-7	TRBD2	TGTGCCAGCAGCTTATTTCATATTCGTCGGCGGGAGTCTTACGAGCAGTACTTC	CASSLFHIRRRESYEQYF
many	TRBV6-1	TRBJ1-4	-	TGTGCCAGCAGCGGACAAATTAATGAAAAACTGTTTTTT	CASSGQINEKLFF
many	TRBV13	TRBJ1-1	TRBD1	TGTGCCAGCAGCTCCACTCCGGGACAGGGGAACACTGAAGCTTTCTTT	CASSSTPGQGNTEAFF
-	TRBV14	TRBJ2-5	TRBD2	TGTGCCAGCAGCCAAGATTGGGGACTAGCGGAGTTTCTAGGGACCCAGTACTTC	CASSQDWGLAEFLGTQYF
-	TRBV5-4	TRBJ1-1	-	TGTGCCAGCTATCAGGCGGTGGAGCCTCGTTCTGAAGCTTTCTTT	CASYQAVEPRSEAFF
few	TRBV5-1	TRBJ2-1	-	TGCGCCAGCAGCTTTATACAGGGTAATGAGCAGTTCTTC	CASSFIQGNEQFF
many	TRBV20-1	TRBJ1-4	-	TGCAGTGCTAGAGATAATTTGTTGGAGGAAAAACTGTTTTTT	CSARDNLLEEKLFF
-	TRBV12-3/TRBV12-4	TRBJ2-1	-	TGTGCCAGCAGTTTCCGGCTTCGGGCCTACAATGAGCAGTTCTTC	CASSFRLRAYNEQFF
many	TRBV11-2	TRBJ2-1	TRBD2	TGTGCCAGCAGCTTAGAGGGACTAGGTAACAATGAGCAGTTCTTC	CASSLEGLGNNEQFF
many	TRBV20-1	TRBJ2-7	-	TGCAGTGCTAGTCGGGGGCACCGCGAGCAGTACTTC	CSASRGHREQYF
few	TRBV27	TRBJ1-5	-	TGTGCCAGCAGTTTGGCGGGGTCGGGCCAGCCCCAGCATTTT	CASSLAGSGQPQHF
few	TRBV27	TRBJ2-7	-	TGTGCCAGCAGTCCCGTCCAGGAGTACGAGCAGTACTTC	CASSPVQEYEQYF
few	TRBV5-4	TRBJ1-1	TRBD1	TGTGCCAGCAGCAGGGACAGGGGGCAGATTGAAGCTTTCTTT	CASSRDRGQIEAFF
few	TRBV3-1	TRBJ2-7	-	TGTGCCAGCAACTCCGGTGGAGCGTCGTTCGAGCAGTACTTC	CASNSGGASFEQYF
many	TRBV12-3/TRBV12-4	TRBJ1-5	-	TGTGCCAGCGGCTTAGGTAGTCAGCCCCAGCATTTT	CASGLGSQPQHF
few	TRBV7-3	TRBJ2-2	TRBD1	TGTGCCAGCAGCCCAGAACGACAGGGCAACGGGGAGCTGTTTTTT	CASSPERQGNGELFF
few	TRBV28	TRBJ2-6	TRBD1	TGTGCCAGCAGTTTCAATCTGGGACAGGGCCTCTCTGGGGCCAACGTCCTGACTTTC	CASSFNLGQGLSGANVLTF
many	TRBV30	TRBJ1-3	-	TGTGCCTGGGGACGGAGCTCTGGAAACACCATATATTTT	CAWGRSSGNTIYF
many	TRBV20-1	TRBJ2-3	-	TGCAGTACACACGACTTAACGGACACGCAATGGGGAGATACGCAGTATTTT	CSTHDLTDTQWGDTQYF
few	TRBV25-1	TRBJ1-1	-	TGTGCCAGCAGTGTCCGCGGGACTTACCGGACTGAAGCTTTCTTT	CASSVRGTYRTEAFF
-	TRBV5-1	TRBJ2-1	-	TGCGCCAGCAGCTTGGTACCGCACATATCGAATGAGCAGTTCTTC	CASSLVPHISNEQFF
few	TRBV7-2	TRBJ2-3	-	TGTGCCAGCAGCCCCTTGACAGCTAACACAGATACGCAGTATTTT	CASSPLTANTDTQYF
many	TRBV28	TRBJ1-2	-	TGTGCCAGCAGTTCCAGGGTGTTAGGCTACACCTTC	CASSSRVLGYTF
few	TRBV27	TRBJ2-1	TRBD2	TGTGCCAGCAGCGCCCGGGGGGGTTCCTACAATGAGCAGTTCTTC	CASSARGGSYNEQFF
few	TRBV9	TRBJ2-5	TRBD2	TGTGCCAGCAGCGTAGAGGGACTAGCCACGGAGACCCAGTACTTC	CASSVEGLATETQYF
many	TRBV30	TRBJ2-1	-	TGTGCCTGGAGTGTACCTGGGAGGCCCACCTACAATGAGCAGTTCTTC	CAWSVPGRPTYNEQFF
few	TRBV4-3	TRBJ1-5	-	TGCGCCAGCAGCCAAGAAACAGGCGTTAATCAGCCCCAGCATTTT	CASSQETGVNQPQHF
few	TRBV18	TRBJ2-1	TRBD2	TGTGCCAGCTCACCACCAGGAGCGGGGGCTCCCAATGAGCAGTTCTTC	CASSPPGAGAPNEQFF
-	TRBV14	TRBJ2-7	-	TGTGCCAGCAGCCAACTGGGGGACTCCTCCTACGAGCAGTACTTC	CASSQLGDSSYEQYF
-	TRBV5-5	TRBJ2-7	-	TGTGCCAGCAGACCAGGGACCGGGGACGAGCAGTACTTC	CASRPGTGDEQYF
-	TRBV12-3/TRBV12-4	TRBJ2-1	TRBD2	TGTGCCTGCACCGGGGCGGTACTAGCGGGAGTCTGGCCTGCGGATGAGCAGTTCTTC	CACTGAVLAGVWPADEQFF
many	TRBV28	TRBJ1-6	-	TGTGCCAGCAGTTTCCCCGGCGGTGGGAATTCACCCCTCCACTTT	CASSFPGGGNSPLHF
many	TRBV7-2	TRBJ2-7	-	TGTGCCAGCAGCTTAGCGGCTGGACAGACTCACTCCTACGAGCAGTACTTC	CASSLAAGQTHSYEQYF
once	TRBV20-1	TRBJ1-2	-	TGCAGTGCAACCGGCCAGGGCCCCACTAACTATGGCTACACCTTC	CSATGQGPTNYGYTF
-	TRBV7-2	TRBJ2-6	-	TGTGCCAGCAGCCCAAGGAACTCTGGGGCCAACGTCCTGACTTTC	CASSPRNSGANVLTF
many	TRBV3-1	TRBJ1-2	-	TGTGCCAGCAGCCAAGGGAGGGGTTCAGAGGTTGGCTACACCTTC	CASSQGRGSEVGYTF